This T cell receptor beta chain came from a study of control samples from healthy donors and cancer patients. Profiling relied on immunoSEQ multiplex PCR, and the TCRdb table lists in-frame clones only, not all of them. Among roughly 450,000 clones listed, 80% to 95% were seen once. The CDR3 length is 16 residues. CDR1 and CDR2 (germline): MNHNS, SASEGT. V was shortened by 3 bases and J by 3 bases, with 18 bases between the two germline ends. Sequenced material: PBMCs. The receptor was derived from a man aged 40-49 years with head and neck cancer. The chain employs TRBV6-1 and TRBJ2-7; D might be TRBD1 (7 bases). The CDR3, as DNA: TGTGCCAGCAGTGATGTAGGCAGGGGGGTTGACTACGAGCAGTACTTC. Translated, it gives CASSDVGRGVDYEQYF.